Each of the 5 T cell receptor beta chains below was sequenced from the same sample in a study of blood T cell repertoires in COVID-19. Profiled with immunoSEQ multiplex PCR; TCRdb holds only in-frame clones, not every one. This table holds more than 95,000 clones, roughly four fifths found once. Material for sequencing was peripheral blood. All receptors derive from an elderly woman with acute or convalescent COVID-19.

J is TRBJ1-5 and V is TRBV28; 7 positions agree with TRBD1. The germline V gene has CDR1 MDHEN and CDR2 SYDVKM. The CDR3 loop spans 13 amino acids. V gave up 11 bases and J gave up 3 bases; unmatched junction bases: 7. CDR3 residues: CALGTAINQPQHF. The CDR3 bases are TGTGCCCTAGGGACAGCTATCAATCAGCCCCAGCATTTT.

The genes are TRBV5-4 and TRBJ2-1; possibly TRBD2 for D (6 bases). The V gene lost 0 bases and the J gene lost 6 bases, with 13 bases spanning the gap. Germline V gives CDR1 SGHNT, CDR2 YYREEE (reference sequence). The length of the CDR3 is 15 residues. The CDR3 spells CASSLALASVNEQFF. DNA of the CDR3: TGTGCCAGCAGCTTGGCCCTCGCTAGCGTCAATGAGCAGTTCTTC.

This clone has ten or more counts. The CDR3 is CASSKQLDQPQHF. The CDR3 nucleotides are TGTGCCAGCAGTAAACAGCTCGATCAGCCCCAGCATTTT. The chain carries TRBV2 and TRBJ1-5; no firm D call. The ends were cut back, 5 bases at V and 5 bases at J, with 10 bases in the middle. The CDR3 is 13 amino acids. The V gene's germline CDR1 is SNHLY and CDR2 FYNNEI.

This chain joins TRBV5-1 and TRBJ2-3; the D gene is possibly TRBD2 (5 bases). Trimming cost V 0 bases and J 0 bases, with 8 bases left between them. The length of the CDR3 is 15 residues. Germline CDR1 reads SGHRS; CDR2 reads YFSETQ. In nucleotides, the CDR3 is TGCGCCAGCAGCTTGGCCTGGACTAGCACAGATACGCAGTATTTT. It encodes CASSLAWTSTDTQYF. Together with reference TRBV5-1 and TRBJ2-3, the CDR3 gives the full variable domain: KAGVTQTPRYLIKTRGQQVTLSCSPISGHRSVSWYQQTPGQGLQFLFEYFSETQRNKGNFPGRFSGRQFSNSRSEMNVSTLELGDSALYLCASSLAWTSTDTQYFGPGTRLTVL.

The chain is built from TRBV25-1 and TRBJ2-2, with D possibly matching TRBD2 (7 bases). Looked up from germline, CDR1 is MGHDK and CDR2 is SYGVNS. The CDR3 consists of 14 residues. Trimming took 8 bases from V and 4 from J, leaving 14 bases between them. Written as DNA, the CDR3 is TGTGCCAGCGAGGGGCGGGGGCGCACCGGGGAGCTGTTTTTT. Amino acid sequence: CASEGRGRTGELFF.